The 23 T cell receptor beta chains presented below share a single source sample, sequenced in a study of beta chain features in type 1 diabetes (dated by TCRdb to the late 2010s). The study at large found these results: In all four CD4+ subsets, TCRB CDR3 length was moderately but significantly shorter in type 1 diabetes patients.

The antigens these receptors bind are not known. The library was obtained by the immunoSEQ multiplex PCR assay. The High Capacity cDNA Reverse Transcription Kit was used to reverse transcribe all of the isolated RNA, meaning that expressed TCRB transcripts were what got sequenced. Imported from immuneACCESS, the table was reduced by TCRdb to in-frame sequences with V and J called. These copies leave out some clones; in studies compared against another copy, an unresolved V gene accounts for under half, and the cause of the remainder is not known. The sample data list approximately 260,000 clones, and over 20% of these were observed just once. The top ten clonotypes cover 0.028% of the sample. The sequenced material came from naive CD4+ T cells from blood. The cell subset or site label on this specimen signifies: true naive CD4+ T cells. The receptors derive from a woman aged 40 to 50 with type 1 diabetes.

This chain uses TRBV29-1 with TRBJ2-1; D remains unclear. This CDR3 spans 10 amino acids. Trimming took off 3 bases at V and 5 bases at J, with 2 bases between the two ends. Germline CDR1 reads SQVTM; CDR2 reads ANQGSEA. In nucleotides, the CDR3 is TGCAGCGTTGACGACAATGAGCAGTTCTTC. The encoded protein is CSVDDNEQFF.

This clone has more than one count but fewer than ten. The chain has TRBV29-1 and TRBJ2-3; 14 bases align to TRBD2. The V and J ends lost 3 bases and 2 bases, in that order; junction bases with no gene match: 4. The germline V gene has CDR1 SQVTM and CDR2 ANQGSEA. The CDR3 is 16 residues long. The CDR3 is CSVDGLAGGATDTQYF. In nucleotides, the CDR3 is TGCAGCGTTGATGGACTAGCGGGGGGAGCCACAGATACGCAGTATTTT.

This clone was seen only a few times. V usage is TRBV18 and J usage is TRBJ2-5, with a tentative D call TRBD2 (5 bases). Germline V CDR1 and CDR2: KGHSH, LQKENI. This CDR3 is built from 12 residues. V shed 2 bases and J shed 4 bases, with 5 bases lying between them. As DNA, the CDR3 is TGTGCCAGCTCACCAAGCGGAGAGACCCAGTACTTC. Encoded protein: CASSPSGETQYF.

CDR3 loop: CSVEFLRGGLNEQFF. The CDR3 bases are TGCAGCGTTGAATTTTTGCGGGGGGGCCTCAATGAGCAGTTCTTC. This sequence joins TRBV29-1 and TRBJ2-1, with 9 positions matching TRBD2. Losses at the gene ends were 2 bases for V and 6 bases for J; bases not matched to a gene: 8. Germline values: CDR1 SQVTM, CDR2 ANQGSEA. The CDR3 contains 15 residues.

This clone occurred a few times. V gene TRBV7-3 combines with J gene TRBJ1-2; D ambiguous. The V end was cut by 1 base, the J end by 8 bases, with 11 bases between. The CDR3 is 13 amino acids. Germline CDR1 reads SGHTA; CDR2 reads FQGTGA. Here the CDR3 reads CASSLRGLEGYTF. The CDR3 bases are TGTGCCAGCAGCTTAAGAGGCCTTGAGGGCTACACCTTC.

The J gene is TRBJ2-4, the V gene TRBV29-1, with D possibly matching TRBD2 (6 bases). The ends were cut back, 6 bases at V and 7 bases at J, with 19 bases in the middle. Germline CDR1 reads SQVTM; CDR2 reads ANQGSEA. The CDR3 consists of 14 residues. The CDR3 bases are TGCAGCGTAAACCACCCGGGGGTCGGGAACATTCAGTACTTC. Its protein is CSVNHPGVGNIQYF.

The rearrangement links TRBV7-8 to TRBJ2-3, with TRBD1 matching over 8 bases. The CDR3 contains 16 residues. With V trimmed by 1 base and J by 2 bases, 5 bases remained unmatched. Germline V gives CDR1 SGHVS, CDR2 FQNEAQ. The CDR3 DNA is TGTGCCAGCAGCTTAGATTCGACAGGGGTCACAGATACGCAGTATTTT. Its translation: CASSLDSTGVTDTQYF.

V and J are TRBV11-1 and TRBJ1-1, with 7 positions matching TRBD1. The V and J ends lost 4 bases and 5 bases, in that order; junction bases with no gene match: 4. The CDR3 length is 13 residues. Germline values: CDR1 SGHAT, CDR2 FQDESV (reference sequence). The CDR3 coding sequence is TGTGCCAGCAGCTCTCAGGGGGATACTGAAGCTTTCTTT. Encoded protein: CASSSQGDTEAFF.

This clone was detected only a few times. The rearrangement links TRBV19 to TRBJ1-2, with D possibly being TRBD1 (6 bases). The V end lost 7 bases, the J end lost 14 bases, and 20 bases lay between the germline ends. The CDR3 runs to 12 residues. Germline V CDR1 and CDR2: LNHDA, SQIVND (reference sequence). The CDR3 DNA follows: TGTGCCAGTACCCGGAGCAGGGGCTCCCAAACCTTC. Amino acids: CASTRSRGSQTF.

The chain couples TRBV5-1 to TRBJ1-1; D perhaps matches TRBD1 (6 bases). The CDR3 has 12 residues. Trimming removed 2 bases at V and 8 bases at J, with 10 bases between. Per the germline V gene, CDR1 is SGHRS and CDR2 is YFSETQ. CDR3 loop: CASSFVGTEAFF. The CDR3 nucleotides read TGCGCCAGCAGCTTTGTCGGGACAGAAGCTTTCTTT.

The rearrangement joins TRBV2 to TRBJ2-6; D unclear. This CDR3 has 13 residues. V gave up 9 bases and J gave up 4 bases, with 10 bases separating them. Germline V gene sequence: CDR1 SNHLY, CDR2 FYNNEI. CDR3 amino acids: CARRLGGANVLTF. The CDR3 nucleotides read TGTGCCAGACGACTTGGGGGGGCCAACGTCCTGACTTTC. The entire variable domain, with the rest obtained from reference TRBV2 and TRBJ2-6, is as follows: EPEVTQTPSHQVTQMGQEVILRCVPISNHLYFYWYRQILGQKVEFLVSFYNNEISEKSEIFDDQFSVERPDGSNFTLKIRSTKLEDSAMYFCARRLGGANVLTFGAGSRLTVL.

CDR3 sequence: CATSLGQYSYEQYF. The CDR3 DNA reads as TGTGCCACCAGCCTGGGACAATACTCCTACGAGCAGTACTTC. This chain joins TRBV15 and TRBJ2-7; TRBD1 might be the D (6 bases). V gave up 5 bases and J gave up 0 bases, with 11 bases separating them. Germline CDR1 and CDR2: LNHNV and YYDKDF (reference sequence). The CDR3 has 14 amino acids.

Remarks on this clone: Distinct nucleotide sequences in the sample also encode this CDR3. The chain has TRBV9 and TRBJ1-1; D uncertain. V lost 0 bases and J lost 1, with 4 bases in between. The CDR3 runs 13 residues. The germline V gene has CDR1 SGDLS and CDR2 YYNGEE. This CDR3 reads CASSVAQNTEAFF. CDR3 coding DNA: TGTGCCAGCAGCGTAGCACAGAACACTGAAGCTTTCTTT.

This chain connects TRBV4-1 to TRBJ2-5, with no clear D. This CDR3 has 13 residues. Germline V gene lookup returns CDR1 MGHRA and CDR2 YSYEKL. V was clipped by 1 base and J by 4 bases, with 7 bases between them. In nucleotides, the CDR3 is TGCGCCAGCAGCCAAGTAGTCCCAGAGACCCAGTACTTC. This codes for CASSQVVPETQYF.

The CDR3 reads CASSGQGTSPLHF. DNA for the CDR3: TGTGCCAGCAGCGGACAGGGAACTTCACCCCTCCACTTT. The gene calls are TRBV9 and TRBJ1-6, with 7 bases that match TRBD1. J lost 9 bases, V lost 3 bases, and 3 bases had no gene match. Germline V gene sequence: CDR1 SGDLS, CDR2 YYNGEE. The CDR3 is made up of 13 amino acids.

This clone was found a few times. This sequence joins TRBV18 and TRBJ2-2; D is possibly TRBD1 (6 bases). Per the germline V gene, CDR1 is KGHSH and CDR2 is LQKENI. CDR3 length: 16 amino acids. Trimming removed 3 bases from V and 2 bases from J, with 13 bases in between. The CDR3 protein is CASSPLDSYNTGELFF. CDR3 nucleotide sequence: TGTGCCAGCTCACCTCTGGACAGCTACAACACCGGGGAGCTGTTTTTT.

The CDR3 DNA reads as TGTGCCTGGAGTTCAACTCAAGGCTACACCTTC. It specifies CAWSSTQGYTF. The chain joins TRBV30 to TRBJ1-2, with no clear D. V lost 2 bases to trimming and J lost 8 bases, with 9 bases between them. Germline V CDR1 and CDR2: GTSNPN, SVGIG (reference sequence). The CDR3 spans 11 residues.

The CDR3 DNA reads as TGTGCCAGCAGCCCCGACTTATGGAGTAGCAATCAGCCCCAGCATTTT. Its translation: CASSPDLWSSNQPQHF. This chain links TRBV7-9 with TRBJ1-5; D gene ambiguous. V was clipped by 5 bases and J by 0 bases, with 14 bases between them. CDR3 size: 16 residues. Germline V CDR1 and CDR2: SEHNR, FQNEAQ (reference sequence).

J is TRBJ1-2 and V is TRBV30; no clear D gene. With 3 bases removed from V and 4 bases from J, the gap between germline ends came to 9 bases. CDR1 is GTSNPN and CDR2 is SVGIG in the germline V gene (reference sequence). The CDR3 totals 12 residues. The DNA for the CDR3 is TGTGCCTGGAGCCACGACTTCTATGGCTACACCTTC. It translates to CAWSHDFYGYTF.

The gene calls are TRBV6-5 and TRBJ1-5, with TRBD1 as a possible D gene (6 bases). V dropped 5 bases and J dropped 5 bases, with 13 bases sitting between them. The germline V gene encodes CDR1 MNHEY and CDR2 SVGAGI. This CDR3 region has 14 residues. The CDR3 reads CASSPSYRDQPQHF. The CDR3 nucleotides read TGTGCCAGCAGTCCCTCATACAGGGATCAGCCCCAGCATTTT.

This clone was seen only a few times. The CDR3: CTAWQAGGYTF. CDR3 in DNA: TGCACAGCATGGCAGGCAGGGGGCTACACCTTC. V usage is TRBV20-1 and J usage is TRBJ1-2, with D maybe TRBD1 (5 bases). There are 11 residues in the CDR3. Germline CDR1 DFQATT, CDR2 SNEGSKA (reference sequence).

The V call is TRBV2, the J call TRBJ1-5, with 7 bases fitting TRBD1. The CDR3 is made up of 11 amino acids. Germline CDR1 reads SNHLY; CDR2 reads FYNNEI. V trimming: 7 bases; J trimming: 16 bases; junction bases outside the gene matches: 10. DNA of the CDR3: TGTGCCAGCACCCTGACAGGGAATCAACATTTT. It codes for CASTLTGNQHF.

This clone was detected only a few times. The chain employs TRBV7-2 and TRBJ1-2, with 8 bases fitting TRBD1. Germline V gene lookup returns CDR1 SGHTA and CDR2 FQGNSA. The CDR3 has 16 amino acids. The V and J ends lost 6 bases and 0 bases, in that order; junction bases with no gene match: 9. CDR3: CASRLGGQVANYGYTF. The CDR3 DNA reads TGTGCCAGCAGACTAGGGGGACAGGTCGCTAACTATGGCTACACCTTC.